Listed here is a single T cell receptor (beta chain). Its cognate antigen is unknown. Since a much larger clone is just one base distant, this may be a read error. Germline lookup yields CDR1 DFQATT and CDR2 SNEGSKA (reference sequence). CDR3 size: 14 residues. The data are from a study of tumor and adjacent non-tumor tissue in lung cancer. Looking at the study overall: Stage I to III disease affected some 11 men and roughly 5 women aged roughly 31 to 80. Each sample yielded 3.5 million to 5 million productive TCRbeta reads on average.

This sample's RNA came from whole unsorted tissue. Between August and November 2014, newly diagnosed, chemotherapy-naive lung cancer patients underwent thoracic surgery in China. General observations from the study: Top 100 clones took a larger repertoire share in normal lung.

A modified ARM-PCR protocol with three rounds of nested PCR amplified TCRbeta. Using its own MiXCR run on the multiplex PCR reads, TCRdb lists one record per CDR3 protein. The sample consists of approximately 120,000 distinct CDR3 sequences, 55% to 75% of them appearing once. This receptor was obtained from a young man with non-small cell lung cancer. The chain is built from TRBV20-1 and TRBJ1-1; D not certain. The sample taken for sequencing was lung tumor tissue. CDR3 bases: TGCAGTACTAGAGAGGGTGGGTCCCGCACTGAAGCTTTCTTT. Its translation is CSTREGGSRTEAFF.